This is a list of T cell receptor beta chains from one sample in a study of molecular identifiers for immune sequencing clone quantification. Via MiXCR, TCRdb re-called the PCR reads, giving one row per CDR3 protein. Of about 100,000 distinct CDR3 sequences listed, about a third are singletons. Specimen: naive CD8+ T cells from blood, with Jurkat cell RNA spiked in. The receptors were sampled from a human donor in good health. Some libraries in this study had Jurkat cell RNA spiked in. The CDR3 runs from the conserved cysteine through the conserved F or W. Each record gives: J gene, clone size, D gene, CDR3 length, V gene, CDR3 protein, CDR3 DNA. D genes are given only for firm matches. Only some rows state a clone size, as once, few, many or a class for expanded clones.

TRBJ2-1	-	-	15	TRBV14	CASSPPWGSRDEQFF	TGTGCCAGCAGCCCTCCTTGGGGTTCGAGGGATGAGCAGTTCTTC
TRBJ1-4	-	-	15	TRBV20-1	CSARDHQKSNEKLFF	TGCAGTGCTAGAGACCACCAGAAGTCTAATGAAAAACTGTTTTTT
TRBJ2-5	few	TRBD2	16	TRBV29-1	CSVAPRLAGLQETQYF	TGCAGCGTCGCCCCCCGACTAGCGGGGTTACAAGAGACCCAGTACTTC
TRBJ2-1	-	-	15	TRBV4-3	CASSQDRSPYNEQFF	TGCGCCAGCAGCCAAGACCGGAGCCCCTACAATGAGCAGTTCTTC
TRBJ2-7	-	-	14	TRBV3-1	CASSPLTDSYEQYF	TGTGCCAGCAGCCCGTTGACAGATTCCTACGAGCAGTACTTC
TRBJ1-1	-	-	14	TRBV12-3/TRBV12-4	CASSYLLGGTEAFF	TGTGCCAGCAGTTACCTTTTGGGTGGAACTGAAGCTTTCTTT
TRBJ2-5	few	TRBD2	12	TRBV5-1	CASTAGDETQYF	TGCGCCAGCACAGCGGGAGATGAGACCCAGTACTTC
TRBJ1-3	few	TRBD1	16	TRBV20-1	CSAREQGTGSGNTIYF	TGCAGTGCTAGAGAACAGGGGACAGGGTCTGGAAACACCATATATTTT
TRBJ2-7	many	-	12	TRBV4-2	CASAPGGKEQYF	TGTGCCAGCGCCCCCGGCGGGAAAGAGCAGTACTTC
TRBJ1-1	few	TRBD1	15	TRBV19	CASSTSETGDTEAFF	TGTGCCAGTAGTACTTCGGAGACAGGGGATACTGAAGCTTTCTTT
TRBJ2-3	few	-	13	TRBV10-2	CASSELGRYTQYF	TGCGCCAGCAGTGAGCTTGGAAGGTATACGCAGTATTTT
TRBJ2-5	-	-	15	TRBV28	CASSPIGAHQETQYF	TGTGCCAGCAGTCCCATAGGGGCCCACCAAGAGACCCAGTACTTC
TRBJ2-6	few	-	15	TRBV12-3/TRBV12-4	CASTVFGAGANVLTF	TGTGCCAGCACCGTCTTCGGCGCTGGGGCCAACGTCCTGACTTTC
TRBJ2-1	once	-	17	TRBV4-3	CASSQDTSTAPYNEQIF	TGCGCCAGCAGCCAAGATACCAGCACGGCACCCTACAATGAGCAGATCTTC
TRBJ2-5	few	-	10	TRBV2	CASMHGTQYF	TGTGCCAGCATGCATGGGACCCAGTACTTC
TRBJ2-1	-	-	15	TRBV4-1	CASSQEERRYNEQFF	TGCGCCAGCAGCCAAGAGGAGCGGCGCTACAATGAGCAGTTCTTC